This T cell receptor beta chain was captured by sequencing in a study of blood T cell repertoires in COVID-19. Study background: Both acute and convalescent COVID-19 samples were obtained from the United States, Italy and Spain.

In the source study's methods: Amplification from reference gene primers served as the basis for estimated nucleated cell counts. Sequencing was performed with immunoSEQ multiplex PCR; in TCRdb, only in-frame clones are kept and a portion is missing. The DNA gave D and trimming, while V, J and clone size come from that table. Among roughly 100,000 clones listed, more than 85% were seen once. This TCR was sampled from a man aged 18-30 years with acute or convalescent COVID-19. Sequenced material: peripheral blood.

The DNA for the CDR3 is TGTGCCTGGAGTGTCAAAGCGGGGTACGAGCAGTACTTC. Protein product: CAWSVKAGYEQYF. V is TRBV30 and J is TRBJ2-7; 7 nucleotides align to TRBD2. Trimming removed 0 bases from V and 4 bases from J; junction bases left unmatched: 3. CDR3 length equals 13 residues. CDR1 GTSNPN and CDR2 SVGIG come from the germline V gene (reference sequence).